The next 14 T cell receptor beta chains were all read from a single sample in a study of cytomegalovirus exposure and HLA in healthy donors. PCR primers comprised 60 Vbeta and 13 Jbeta primers. Generated by immunoSEQ multiplex PCR, the TCRdb table keeps only in-frame clones and is missing some. Listed are tens of thousands of clones; roughly 12% falls within the top ten. Sequences were obtained from PBMCs. The source of these receptors is a woman aged 60-75 years in good health and CMV-seropositive.

The genes are TRBV5-6 and TRBJ1-5; tentative D call: TRBD1 (6 bases). Germline lookup yields CDR1 SGHDT and CDR2 YYEEEE. The CDR3 is 14 residues long. V shed 3 bases and J shed 6 bases, with 13 bases lying between them. Here the CDR3 DNA reads TGTGCCAGCAGCTATTCACAGGGTGCTCAGCCCCAGCATTTT. Translated, it gives CASSYSQGAQPQHF.

The chain employs TRBV9 and TRBJ2-2, with a weak D call TRBD1 (5 bases). This CDR3 contains 17 residues. Between the trimmed V and J ends, which lost 3 bases and 1 base, there was a span of 16 bases. The germline V gene has CDR1 SGDLS and CDR2 YYNGEE. The CDR3 bases are TGTGCCAGCAGCGCCCTGAGCCGGCAGGGGAACACCGGGGAGCTGTTTTTT. Protein product: CASSALSRQGNTGELFF.

This chain connects TRBV6-6 to TRBJ2-2, with TRBD1 matching 7 bases. Germline V gene lookup returns CDR1 MNHNY and CDR2 SVGAGI (reference sequence). The length of the CDR3 is 15 residues. V trimming: 6 bases; J trimming: 5 bases; junction bases outside the gene matches: 9. CDR3 region: CASRPTGDRTGELFF. The CDR3 region has the DNA TGTGCCAGCAGACCAACAGGGGATAGGACCGGGGAGCTGTTTTTT.

The chain carries TRBV29-1 and TRBJ2-3; tentative D call: TRBD2 (5 bases). This CDR3 comprises 13 residues. In germline, CDR1 is SQVTM, CDR2 ANQGSEA. V shed 5 bases and J shed 2 bases, with 11 bases lying between them. CDR3 region: CSVKRILTDTQYF. CDR3 sequence (DNA): TGCAGCGTTAAGCGGATCCTCACAGATACGCAGTATTTT.

V is TRBV2 and J is TRBJ2-7; possibly TRBD2 for D (5 bases). The CDR3 totals 12 residues. V lost 7 bases, J lost 2 bases, and 9 bases lay in between. CDR1 and CDR2 from the germline V gene are SNHLY and FYNNEI. The CDR3 spells CASKRQTYEQYF. In DNA, the CDR3 is TGTGCCAGCAAGCGGCAAACCTACGAGCAGTACTTC.

The gene calls are TRBV23-1 and TRBJ2-2, with 7 bases fitting TRBD1. TRBV23-1 counts as an open reading frame of uncertain function. The CDR3 covers 18 residues. The trim removed 0 bases at V and 1 base at J, leaving 8 bases unmatched. The CDR3 region is CASSQSTWGQMNTGELFF. The DNA for the CDR3 is TGCGCCAGCAGTCAATCGACTTGGGGACAGATGAACACCGGGGAGCTGTTTTTT.

The chain recombines TRBV5-1 with TRBJ1-2, with 10 bases matching TRBD1. With 3 bases clipped from V and 4 bases from J, the junction kept 6 bases outside the gene matches. Germline CDR1 reads SGHRS; CDR2 reads YFSETQ. This CDR3 region has 15 residues. CDR3 coding DNA: TGCGCCAGCAGCTCCTGGGGGACAGGGGTCTATGGCTACACCTTC. Protein sequence: CASSSWGTGVYGYTF.

In nucleotides, the CDR3 is TGTGCCAGTAGTATAGCCGCAGGGTCTTCAGAGACCCAGTACTTC. Protein sequence: CASSIAAGSSETQYF. The chain joins TRBV19 to TRBJ2-5, with D perhaps matching TRBD1 (5 bases). The germline V and J ends were trimmed by 1 base and 4 bases, with 13 bases remaining between them. The CDR3 is made up of 15 amino acids. CDR1 is LNHDA and CDR2 is SQIVND in the germline V gene (reference sequence).

The chain couples TRBV2 to TRBJ1-1, with 7 bases matching TRBD1. The V and J ends lost 7 bases and 2 bases, in that order; junction bases with no gene match: 7. CDR3 size: 14 residues. Germline V CDR1 and CDR2: SNHLY, FYNNEI. CDR3 DNA: TGTGCCAGCAAGGGGACAGTAGGAAACACTGAAGCTTTCTTT. It encodes CASKGTVGNTEAFF.

The rearrangement links TRBV12-5 to TRBJ1-5; D unresolved. The germline V and J ends were trimmed by 5 bases and 6 bases, with 5 bases remaining between them. The CDR3 is 11 amino acids. The V gene's germline CDR1 is LGHNT and CDR2 FRNRAP. CDR3 coding DNA: TGTGCTAGTGGTCGCGGTCAGCCCCAGCATTTT. Its translation: CASGRGQPQHF.

This rearrangement joins TRBV9 to TRBJ1-2; tentative D call: TRBD1 (5 bases). The CDR3 has 15 residues. The V and J ends lost 2 bases and 0 bases respectively, with 11 bases between them. The germline V gene has CDR1 SGDLS and CDR2 YYNGEE. CDR3 nucleotides: TGTGCCAGCAGCGTCGCAGGGAAAGCTAACTATGGCTACACCTTC. Translation: CASSVAGKANYGYTF.

The chain joins TRBV18 to TRBJ2-7; D perhaps matches TRBD1 (6 bases). CDR1 and CDR2 from the germline V gene are KGHSH and LQKENI. The V end lost 6 bases, the J end lost 2 bases, and 17 bases lay between the germline ends. This CDR3 is 15 amino acids long. The CDR3 DNA is TGTGCCAGCTCCCGGACCCCGGGACAAACCTACGAGCAGTACTTC. Its protein product is CASSRTPGQTYEQYF.

The chain employs TRBV5-1 and TRBJ1-2, with 9 bases fitting TRBD1. J gave up 5 bases and V 3 bases, and 2 bases lay outside the gene matches. There are 13 residues in the CDR3. Germline assignment: CDR1 SGHRS and CDR2 YFSETQ. CDR3 DNA: TGCGCCAGCAGCTGGGACAGGGAATATGGCTACACCTTC. Residues: CASSWDREYGYTF.

The chain recombines TRBV5-1 with TRBJ2-1, with a possible D match to TRBD2 (6 bases). This CDR3 is built from 12 residues. With 7 bases removed from V and 2 bases from J, the gap between germline ends came to 7 bases. Germline V CDR1 and CDR2: SGHRS, YFSETQ. The CDR3 coding sequence is TGCGCCAGCGGGGGGACCTACAATGAGCAGTTCTTC. Translating gives CASGGTYNEQFF.